This is a list of T cell receptor beta chains from one sample in a study of cytomegalovirus exposure and HLA in healthy donors. The repertoire was sequenced with immunoSEQ multiplex PCR; TCRdb's copy has only in-frame clones and lacks some. The sample carries about 200,000 clones, approximately 78% recorded once. Material: PBMCs. The origin of the receptors is a male donor in good health and CMV-seronegative. Both conserved end residues are trimmed from each CDR3.

TRBV10-2	TRBJ2-5	ASSEPQGKEETQY
TRBV27	TRBJ2-7	ASATSGSFYEQY
TRBV28	TRBJ1-1	ASSLETPLGYTEAF
TRBV2	TRBJ1-2	ASTSDRVYGYT
TRBV19	TRBJ2-1	ASSIGHYSYNEQF
TRBV6-5	TRBJ1-5	ASRPRGWVYQPQH
TRBV14	TRBJ2-1	ASSRDLGLAGGYEQF
TRBV28	TRBJ2-2	ASSLGTSGLNTGELF
TRBV29-1	TRBJ1-2	SGGTLEGYT
TRBV28	TRBJ1-3	ASSFRGTGNTIY
TRBV6-1	TRBJ1-1	ASSDPGQPNTEAF
TRBV5-4	TRBJ2-7	ASSLESSRAPYEQY
TRBV30	TRBJ1-3	AWSSYRESSGNTIY
TRBV2	TRBJ1-2	ASSGGTANYGYT